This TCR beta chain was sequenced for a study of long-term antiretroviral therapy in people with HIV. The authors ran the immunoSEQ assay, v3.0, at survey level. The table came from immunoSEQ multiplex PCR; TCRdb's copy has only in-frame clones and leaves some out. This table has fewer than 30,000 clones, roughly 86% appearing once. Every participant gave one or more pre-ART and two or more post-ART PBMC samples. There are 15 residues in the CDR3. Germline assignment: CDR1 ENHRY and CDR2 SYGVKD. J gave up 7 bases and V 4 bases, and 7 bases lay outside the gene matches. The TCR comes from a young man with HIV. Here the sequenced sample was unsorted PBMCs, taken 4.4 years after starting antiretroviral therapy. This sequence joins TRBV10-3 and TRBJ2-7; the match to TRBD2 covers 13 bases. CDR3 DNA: TGTGCCATCAGTGGCAGGACTAGCGGGAGTTTGGAGCAGTACTTC. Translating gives CAISGRTSGSLEQYF.